Included here is one T cell receptor (beta chain) sequence, with context. No cognate antigen has been identified for it. Per-nucleotide qualities are absent, and no much larger clonotype sits a single base away. These data are taken from a study of blood T cell repertoires in COVID-19 (dated by TCRdb to about 2020). About the investigation overall: Collaborator samples came from the United States, Italy and Spain and covered acute and convalescent phases of COVID-19. The material from the prospective study consisted of cDNA or gDNA derived from T cells, B-cell-depleted T cells, or PBMCs. Subjects who had been exposed to COVID-19, were actively infected with it, or had recovered from it provided the deeply sampled blood TCRbeta repertoires that made up the dataset. A freely available public database, intended as a resource for researchers studying the immune response to SARS-CoV-2, is where the repertoires were released. Samples were obtained from the ongoing ImmuneRACE study (first 160 participants) and from roughly 1,300 subjects provided by 6 global collaborators. Sample metadata almost always included a de-identified subject ID, COVID-19 status, age in years and sex. HLA class I and class II types, where available, came from metadata supplied by the sample provider rather than from assay-based typing. Findings and caveats that apply to the study as a whole: Clinical and demographic metadata were provided uncurated, with the amount varying by source and participant.

One collaborating source in Seattle enrolled patients while the patients were actively infected and followed the patients over time throughout the course of disease. Each collaborating institution followed its own protocols to collect whole blood in K2EDTA tubes. For TCRbeta analysis, collaborators shipped samples in one of three forms: frozen whole blood, isolated PBMCs, or DNA extracted from either of those sample types. The CDR3 contains 13 residues, cysteine and phenylalanine counted. Of all the DNA, just the CDR3 is kept, 39 bases in frame from base 1. The junction carries 14 bases between V and J, which are trimmed by 1 base and 11 bases respectively. CDR1 and CDR2, looked up from the germline V gene, are KGHSH and LQKENI. TCRbeta CDR3 regions were amplified from genomic DNA by means of the immunoSEQ Assay, a bias-controlled multiplex PCR. Per the source publication's procedure: The number of nucleated cells in each sample was estimated by amplification of reference gene primers within the assay. To quantify the absolute abundance of each unique TCRbeta CDR3 rearrangement, sequence reads were collapsed and filtered. Productive Simpson clonality was computed per sample as the square root of Simpson's diversity index over productive rearrangements. TCRdb's version of the immuneACCESS table is confined to in-frame rearrangements and falls short of the full clone set. An unresolved V gene accounts for under half of the shortfall where checked; the remainder is of unknown origin. The V and J calls and clone size were taken over from that table, and D and trimming were inferred from the DNA. The sample table records roughly 210,000 clones; around 80% of these occur just once. The biggest ten clones account for roughly a tenth of the sample.

Input material: peripheral blood. The V and J genes are TRBV18 and TRBJ1-1; TRBD1 is possibly the D segment (5 matching bases). This TCR was recovered from a woman older than 75 with COVID-19, enrolled during active disease. The DNA is TGTGCCAGCTCACCACAGGACATTCGGGGGGCTTTCTTT. This sequence encodes CASSPQDIRGAFF.